This TCR beta chain comes out of a study of response to subunit inactivated influenza vaccine. The CDR3 sequence is 15 residues long. In germline, CDR1 is KGHSH, CDR2 LQKENI. V was trimmed by 3 bases and J by 5 bases, leaving 17 bases between them. TCRdb re-called the RT-PCR reads through MiXCR, storing one row per CDR3 protein. There are roughly 500,000 distinct CDR3 sequences in the sample; about 15% occur only once, and 2.5% to 3.5% lies in the top ten. Study-level points and caveats: Authors proposed each seasonal influenza vaccination draws in few new T cells.

This clonotype was seen many times. Its cognate antigen is unknown. The clonotype originates from a man aged 45-69 years who received an inactivated influenza vaccine. The chain is built from TRBV18 and TRBJ2-7, with D perhaps TRBD1 or TRBD2 (5 bases each). The input for sequencing was CD4+ T cells sorted from PBMCs, taken less than 30 months after vaccination. CDR3 amino acids: CASSPRGSSGNEQYF. CDR3 coding DNA: TGTGCCAGCTCACCTCGGGGCTCCTCCGGGAACGAGCAGTACTTC.